A single sample gave rise to the 22 T cell receptor beta chains below, sequenced in a study of STAT3 mutations in large granular lymphocyte leukemia (dated by TCRdb to about 2019). Overall study outcomes, separate from this receptor: At least one immunodominant TCRbeta clonotype was present in every T-LGLL patient, and multiple immunodominant subclonotypes appeared in about half of the T-LGLL patients.

Which antigens these TCRs recognize remains unknown. Libraries came from the immunoSEQ multiplex PCR assay. Imported from immuneACCESS, the table was reduced by TCRdb to in-frame sequences with V and J called. These copies leave out some clones; in studies compared against another copy, an unresolved V gene accounts for under half, and the cause of the remainder is not known. Recorded for this sample are 8,500 to 11,000 clones; roughly 85% of them occurred a single time. Around 27% of the sample is taken by the ten largest. Sequencing input: peripheral blood mononuclear cells. These receptor sequences come from a man aged 60 to 75 with T-cell large granular lymphocyte leukemia. Some clones in this sample may be carry-over from other donors' samples. The age is the age at diagnosis.

This clone was recorded once. The J gene is TRBJ1-4, the V gene TRBV4-2; the match to TRBD1 covers 8 bases. Germline CDR1 LGHNA, CDR2 YNFKEQ. CDR3 length: 14 amino acids. The V gene end was trimmed by 6 bases and the J gene end by 8 bases; junction bases not matched to a gene: 8. The chain's CDR3 is CASRDGTGVEKLFF. The CDR3 bases are TGTGCCAGCAGGGACGGGACAGGCGTGGAAAAACTGTTTTTT.

The count of this clone is one. The gene calls are TRBV5-1 and TRBJ2-2; TRBD1 might be the D (6 bases). The CDR3 runs to 16 residues. The germline CDR1 and CDR2 sequences are SGHRS and YFSETQ. With 4 bases removed from V and 4 bases from J, the gap between germline ends came to 17 bases. CDR3 sequence reads: CASSLTHREGTGELFF. The CDR3 nucleotides are TGCGCCAGCAGCCTAACTCACAGGGAAGGCACCGGGGAGCTGTTTTTT.

The CDR3 nucleotides read TGTGCCAGCAGCTCAACGTCAGAGCAGTACTTC. Amino acids: CASSSTSEQYF. This rearrangement joins TRBV9 to TRBJ2-7; no definite D call. CDR3 length equals 11 residues. The germline V gene encodes CDR1 SGDLS and CDR2 YYNGEE. Trimming stripped 4 bases from V and 7 bases from J, with 9 bases between. The full variable domain, with the rest looked up from reference TRBV9 and TRBJ2-7, is DSGVTQTPKHLITATGQRVTLRCSPRSGDLSVYWYQQSLDQGLQFLIQYYNGEERAKGNILERFSAQQFPDLHSELNLSSLELGDSALYFCASSSTSEQYFGPGTRLTVT.

This chain uses TRBV27 with TRBJ2-3, with 9 bases identical to TRBD2. Trimming took 5 bases from V and 0 from J; bases not matched to a gene: 12. CDR3 size: 18 residues. CDR1 is MNHEY, CDR2 SMNVEV, per germline (reference sequence). The CDR3 nucleotides read TGTGCCAGCAGTCTCCTTCGACTAGCGGCTTTTAGCACAGATACGCAGTATTTT. Translation gives CASSLLRLAAFSTDTQYF.

This rearrangement joins TRBV19 to TRBJ2-3; D is uncertain. V was trimmed by 5 bases and J by 1 base, leaving 19 bases between them. Germline V lookup: CDR1 LNHDA, CDR2 SQIVND (reference sequence). The CDR3 totals 17 residues. The CDR3 nucleotides read TGTGCCAGTAGTGCCCCGTGGTGGAGCGCCCGCACAGATACGCAGTATTTT. Its protein is CASSAPWWSARTDTQYF.

The CDR3, as DNA: TGTGCCAGTAGTTTAGGGTATCAGAACACTGAAGCTTTCTTT. Its translation: CASSLGYQNTEAFF. This sequence joins TRBV19 and TRBJ1-1; D is uncertain. Deletions cut 5 bases from V and 1 base from J, with 11 bases between. The CDR3 spans 14 residues. From germline, CDR1 is LNHDA and CDR2 SQIVND (reference sequence).

This chain connects TRBV9 to TRBJ2-7, with a possible D match to TRBD1 (5 bases). V lost 3 bases and J lost 6, with 13 bases in between. This CDR3 contains 13 residues. The germline gives CDR1 SGDLS, CDR2 YYNGEE. The CDR3 sequence: CASSGGDLSEQYF. The CDR3 DNA sequence: TGTGCCAGCAGCGGGGGCGATCTGAGCGAGCAGTACTTC.

V is TRBV28 and J is TRBJ1-2, with 8 bases fitting TRBD1. The CDR3 sequence is 16 residues long. The germline CDR1 and CDR2 sequences are MDHEN and SYDVKM. Trimming cost V 6 bases and J 8 bases; bases outside gene matches: 17. The CDR3 here is CASSLPPGQGTNGYTF. The CDR3 DNA reads as TGTGCCAGCAGCCTACCCCCCGGACAGGGAACAAACGGCTACACCTTC.

This rearrangement joins TRBV18 to TRBJ2-3; the match to TRBD2 covers 9 bases. V dropped 6 bases and J dropped 1; count of bases not matched to a gene: 8. The CDR3 sequence is 16 residues long. Per the germline V gene, CDR1 is KGHSH and CDR2 is LQKENI. This CDR3 reads CASSGLAGRGTDTQYF. Written as DNA, the CDR3 is TGTGCCAGCTCCGGCCTAGCGGGGAGGGGCACAGATACGCAGTATTTT.

The genes are TRBV7-3 and TRBJ2-7, with 9 bases lining up with TRBD2. This CDR3 region has 17 residues. Per germline, CDR1 SGHTA and CDR2 FQGTGA. V lost 0 bases and J lost 2; bases outside the gene matches: 8. The CDR3 DNA reads as TGTGCCAGCAGCTTAACGCGGGAGGGCCCCCTTGCCTACGAGCAGTACTTC. This encodes CASSLTREGPLAYEQYF.

V is TRBV28 and J is TRBJ2-2; D tentatively fits TRBD1 or TRBD2 (6 bases each). Germline CDR1 MDHEN, CDR2 SYDVKM. This CDR3 is 19 amino acids long. V was pared by 3 bases and J by 2 bases, with 22 bases between. The DNA of the CDR3 is TGTGCCAGCAGTTTGGCAGGGGACGTTTGGGGGACTAACACCGGGGAGCTGTTTTTT. It codes for CASSLAGDVWGTNTGELFF.

Written as DNA, the CDR3 is TGCGCCAGCAGCCAAGATGAGGCCCGGAGTGAGCAGTACTTC. Its protein product is CASSQDEARSEQYF. This sequence joins TRBV4-3 and TRBJ2-7; no firm D call. Trimming cost V 0 bases and J 7 bases, with 13 bases left between them. The length of the CDR3 is 14 residues. In germline, CDR1 is LGHNA, CDR2 YSLEER.

V gene TRBV11-3 combines with J gene TRBJ2-7; 7 positions agree with TRBD2. The germline CDR1 and CDR2 sequences are SGHNT and YENEEA. The length of the CDR3 is 14 residues. Germline trimming cut 8 bases from V and 2 bases from J; bases unmatched to any gene: 9. This chain's CDR3 is CASGGSGNPYEQYF. The CDR3 DNA is TGTGCCAGCGGCGGGAGCGGGAACCCCTACGAGCAGTACTTC.

The chain is built from TRBV6-1 and TRBJ2-1, with 7 bases fitting TRBD2. Germline values: CDR1 MNHNS, CDR2 SASEGT. This CDR3 region has 16 residues. V gave up 4 bases and J gave up 1 base; unmatched junction bases: 7. CDR3 loop: CASSATGTNSYNEQFF. The CDR3 coding sequence is TGTGCCAGCAGTGCAACCGGGACTAATTCCTACAATGAGCAGTTCTTC.

V gene TRBV19 combines with J gene TRBJ1-5; 7 positions agree with TRBD1. V trimming: 8 bases; J trimming: 2 bases; junction bases outside the gene matches: 6. Germline lookup yields CDR1 LNHDA and CDR2 SQIVND (reference sequence). CDR3 length equals 14 residues. The CDR3 sequence: CASSITGGNQPQHF. The DNA for the CDR3 is TGTGCCAGTTCCATAACAGGGGGCAATCAGCCCCAGCATTTT.

V gene TRBV7-9 combines with J gene TRBJ2-5, with 8 nucleotides matching TRBD1. V lost 4 bases to trimming and J lost 4 bases; unmatched junction nucleotides: 5. The germline V gene has CDR1 SEHNR and CDR2 FQNEAQ (reference sequence). This CDR3 has 14 amino acids. This chain's CDR3 is CASSWTGWPETQYF. For the CDR3, the DNA is TGTGCCAGCAGCTGGACAGGGTGGCCAGAGACCCAGTACTTC.

The genes are TRBV19 and TRBJ2-4; 7 nucleotides agree with TRBD1. The CDR3 extends over 15 amino acids. CDR1 LNHDA and CDR2 SQIVND come from the germline V gene (reference sequence). V lost 2 bases and J lost 4; bases outside the gene matches: 5. This CDR3 is CASSIQPGQKNIQYF. The DNA of the CDR3 is TGTGCCAGTAGTATACAACCGGGACAGAAAAACATTCAGTACTTC.

The chain combines TRBV7-9 with TRBJ2-1; tentatively, D is TRBD1 (6 bases). Germline V gives CDR1 SEHNR, CDR2 FQNEAQ (reference sequence). The CDR3 is 15 residues long. V was trimmed by 3 bases and J by 4 bases, leaving 13 bases between them. The CDR3, as DNA: TGTGCCAGCAGCTTCCCAGGGGTAAGGTACAATGAGCAGTTCTTC. Its translation is CASSFPGVRYNEQFF.

The gene calls are TRBV4-3 and TRBJ1-5; D call uncertain. Germline loops: CDR1 LGHNA, CDR2 YSLEER. The V end was cut by 0 bases, the J end by 6 bases, with 12 bases between. The CDR3 is made up of 15 amino acids. CDR3 region: CASSQDLAGSQPQHF. Here the CDR3 DNA reads TGCGCCAGCAGCCAAGATCTGGCAGGTTCTCAGCCCCAGCATTTT.

The gene calls are TRBV6-5 and TRBJ2-1, with TRBD2 identical over 8 bases. This CDR3 region has 16 residues. The V gene's germline CDR1 is MNHEY and CDR2 SVGAGI. With V trimmed by 0 bases and J by 9 bases, 10 bases remained unmatched. This CDR3 reads CASSYSTSGGPGEQFF. For the CDR3, the DNA is TGTGCCAGCAGTTACTCGACGTCGGGAGGGCCGGGTGAGCAGTTCTTC.

CDR3 loop: CASSLQGGNYGYTF. Here the CDR3 DNA reads TGTGCCAGCAGTTTACAGGGGGGGAACTATGGCTACACCTTC. V gene TRBV27 combines with J gene TRBJ1-2, with 7 bases aligning to TRBD1. CDR1 and CDR2 from the germline V gene are MNHEY and SMNVEV (reference sequence). V was pared by 2 bases and J by 2 bases, with 2 bases of the junction left unmatched. This CDR3 spans 14 amino acids.

V usage is TRBV6-1 and J usage is TRBJ1-1, with TRBD1 matching over 7 bases. The CDR3 is made up of 16 amino acids. Germline V gene lookup returns CDR1 MNHNS and CDR2 SASEGT. Trimming removed 4 bases from V and 6 bases from J; junction bases left unmatched: 14. CDR3 nucleotide sequence: TGTGCCAGCAGTGGGGGGACAGCACCAAGGGGGTCTGAAGCTTTCTTT. This translates into CASSGGTAPRGSEAFF.